Presented here are 8 T cell receptor beta chains from one specimen sequenced in a study of blood T cell repertoires in COVID-19. Assay used: immunoSEQ multiplex PCR; TCRdb lists only in-frame clones, some missing. The sample has a few hundred thousand clones, approximately 85% seen once. The sample comprised PBMCs or T cells enriched from blood (not recorded which). The receptors here all came from a woman in her twenties or thirties who had recovered from COVID-19.

V is TRBV7-2 and J is TRBJ2-7, with TRBD2 matching 8 bases. From germline, CDR1 is SGHTA and CDR2 FQGNSA. Trimming cost V 4 bases and J 6 bases; bases outside gene matches: 8. The CDR3 loop spans 14 amino acids. CDR3 in DNA: TGTGCCAGCAGCTCGGGACTAGAGCATAGCGAGCAGTACTTC. Translated, it gives CASSSGLEHSEQYF. Complete variable domain (other parts from reference TRBV7-2 and TRBJ2-7): GAGVSQSPSNKVTEKGKDVELRCDPISGHTALYWYRQSLGQGLEFLIYFQGNSAPDKSGLPSDRFSAERTGGSVSTLTIQRTQQEDSAVYLCASSSGLEHSEQYFGPGTRLTVT.

The J gene is TRBJ2-7, the V gene TRBV18; TRBD2 matches at 13 bases. The CDR3 loop spans 15 amino acids. With V trimmed by 6 bases and J by 5 bases, 7 bases remained unmatched. CDR1 KGHSH and CDR2 LQKENI come from the germline V gene. The CDR3 protein is CASSRIGLAGDEQYF. Written as DNA, the CDR3 is TGTGCCAGCTCCAGAATAGGACTAGCGGGAGACGAGCAGTACTTC.

The rearrangement links TRBV10-2 to TRBJ1-6, with a possible D match to TRBD1 (6 bases). The CDR3 contains 14 residues. Trimming took off 6 bases at V and 7 bases at J, with 13 bases between the two ends. Germline CDR1 and CDR2: WSHSY and SAAADI. Here the CDR3 DNA reads TGCGCCAGCAGAAGGACAGACGACAATTCACCCCTCCACTTT. This codes for CASRRTDDNSPLHF.

The rearrangement links TRBV5-1 to TRBJ2-7, with D possibly TRBD2 on 6 matching bases. Per germline, CDR1 SGHRS and CDR2 YFSETQ. V lost 0 bases and J lost 2, with 12 bases in between. The CDR3 is made up of 15 amino acids. CDR3 nucleotides: TGCGCCAGCAGCTTGGATAGCGGAAGACCCTACGAGCAGTACTTC. Protein sequence: CASSLDSGRPYEQYF.

Only a few counts were recorded for this clone. This chain joins TRBV29-1 and TRBJ1-2; 8 nucleotides line up with TRBD1. This CDR3 is built from 13 residues. J lost 4 bases, V lost 3 bases, and 4 bases had no gene match. The V gene's germline CDR1 is SQVTM and CDR2 ANQGSEA. The CDR3 DNA sequence: TGCAGCGTTGACGGCAGGGGGCTCTATGGCTACACCTTC. This codes for CSVDGRGLYGYTF.

The chain carries TRBV10-3 and TRBJ2-7, with TRBD1 matching 7 bases. Trimming took 7 bases from V and 2 from J; bases not matched to a gene: 5. Germline V gives CDR1 ENHRY, CDR2 SYGVKD. This CDR3 comprises 13 residues. CDR3 sequence reads: CAITGTETYEQYF. Here the CDR3 DNA reads TGTGCCATCACGGGGACAGAGACCTACGAGCAGTACTTC.

Here the CDR3 DNA reads TGTGCCAGCAGTTCTCAGGGGGCCTACGAGCAGTACTTC. This translates into CASSSQGAYEQYF. V usage is TRBV6-6 and J usage is TRBJ2-7; TRBD1 matches at 7 bases. The CDR3 sequence is 13 residues long. Germline V CDR1 and CDR2: MNHNY, SVGAGI (reference sequence). Trimming cost V 4 bases and J 2 bases; bases outside gene matches: 2.

This chain connects TRBV9 to TRBJ1-1; D is perhaps TRBD1 (5 bases). CDR1 is SGDLS and CDR2 is YYNGEE in the germline V gene. V was trimmed by 1 base and J by 1 base, leaving 5 bases between them. This CDR3 has 13 residues. CDR3 nucleotides: TGTGCCAGCAGCGTACAGGGGAACACTGAAGCTTTCTTT. As protein: CASSVQGNTEAFF.